What follows are 23 T cell receptor beta chains derived from one specimen sequenced in a study of blood T cell repertoires in COVID-19. Data came from immunoSEQ multiplex PCR; TCRdb stores just in-frame clones and leaves some out. The sample records 250,000 to 350,000 clones, about 89% being singletons. The sample taken for sequencing was peripheral blood. These receptors all stem from a man aged 25 to 45 with acute or convalescent COVID-19.

The chain uses TRBV13 and TRBJ2-2, with unresolved D. This CDR3 has 11 residues. Per the germline V gene, CDR1 is PRHDT and CDR2 is FYEKMQ (reference sequence). Deletions cut 5 bases from V and 9 bases from J, with 7 bases between. CDR3: CASSTLRELFF. Here the CDR3 DNA reads TGTGCCAGCAGCACTCTGCGGGAGCTGTTTTTT.

The V call is TRBV20-1, the J call TRBJ1-4, with unresolved D. V lost 6 bases and J lost 7, with 6 bases in between. CDR1 and CDR2 from the germline V gene are DFQATT and SNEGSKA (reference sequence). The CDR3 length is 10 residues. CDR3 amino acids: CSARREKLFF. In nucleotides, the CDR3 is TGCAGTGCGAGACGTGAAAAACTGTTTTTT.

The J gene is TRBJ2-1, the V gene TRBV19; 7 bases are a match to TRBD2. The V gene end was trimmed by 3 bases and the J gene end by 4 bases; junction bases not matched to a gene: 6. Germline V CDR1 and CDR2: LNHDA, SQIVND (reference sequence). The CDR3 is made up of 15 amino acids. CDR3 loop: CASSIGGRIYNEQFF. In DNA, the CDR3 is TGTGCCAGTAGTATCGGCGGGAGAATTTACAATGAGCAGTTCTTC.

In its sample, this clone was seen once. The chain has TRBV28 and TRBJ1-6; 10 bases map to TRBD1. The V gene's germline CDR1 is MDHEN and CDR2 SYDVKM. CDR3 length equals 14 residues. The trim removed 6 bases at V and 7 bases at J, leaving 3 bases unmatched. CDR3 amino acids: CASRKGQGNSPLHF. In nucleotides, the CDR3 is TGTGCCAGCAGAAAGGGACAGGGGAATTCACCCCTCCACTTT. The variable domain in full, completed from reference TRBV28 and TRBJ1-6, reads DVKVTQSSRYLVKRTGEKVFLECVQDMDHENMFWYRQDPGLGLRLIYFSYDVKMKEKGDIPEGYSVSREKKERFSLILESASTNQTSMYLCASRKGQGNSPLHFGNGTRLTVT.

This clone was observed a few times. V is TRBV5-1 and J is TRBJ1-5; the D is unclear. Between the trimmed V and J ends, which lost 4 bases and 9 bases, there was a span of 17 bases. CDR3 length: 14 residues. Germline V gene data show CDR1 as SGHRS and CDR2 as YFSETQ. CDR3 nucleotides: TGCGCCAGCAGCCAGGTGGCGGGCGCGGGGCCCCAGCATTTT. This codes for CASSQVAGAGPQHF.

This sequence joins TRBV6-5 and TRBJ1-5, with TRBD1 as a possible D gene (6 bases). V was trimmed by 7 bases and J by 6 bases, leaving 19 bases between them. The CDR3 runs 15 residues. Germline CDR1 is MNHEY and CDR2 is SVGAGI. The CDR3 DNA is TGTGCCAGCAACGAGGCGGCAGGGGTTAGTCAGCCCCAGCATTTT. Translating it yields CASNEAAGVSQPQHF.

The rearrangement joins TRBV19 to TRBJ1-2; D gene unclear. The CDR3 spans 12 residues. Looked up from germline, CDR1 is LNHDA and CDR2 is SQIVND (reference sequence). V was clipped by 7 bases and J by 4 bases, with 10 bases between them. Here the CDR3 reads CASTPGSYGYTF. The CDR3 DNA reads as TGTGCCAGTACCCCGGGGAGCTATGGCTACACCTTC.

The J gene is TRBJ2-3, the V gene TRBV5-1; 7 bases are a match to TRBD1. Germline loops: CDR1 SGHRS, CDR2 YFSETQ. The CDR3 has 14 amino acids. The V and J ends lost 4 bases and 4 bases, in that order; junction bases with no gene match: 6. CDR3 nucleotide sequence: TGCGCCAGCAGCCAGGGGGATTACCCAGATACGCAGTATTTT. Protein sequence: CASSQGDYPDTQYF.

The chain employs TRBV27 and TRBJ2-5; 7 positions match TRBD1. Unmatched junction bases numbered 8, after V lost 5 bases and J lost 2 bases. CDR1 is MNHEY, CDR2 SMNVEV, per germline (reference sequence). This CDR3 region has 15 residues. CDR3: CASSQGVRSQETQYF. CDR3 DNA sequence: TGTGCCAGCAGTCAGGGGGTTCGGTCACAAGAGACCCAGTACTTC.

The rearrangement uses TRBV5-1 and TRBJ1-2; tentative D call: TRBD1 (6 bases). The CDR3 extends over 16 amino acids. Per the germline V gene, CDR1 is SGHRS and CDR2 is YFSETQ. Trimming took off 0 bases at V and 8 bases at J, with 20 bases between the two ends. In nucleotides, the CDR3 is TGCGCCAGCAGCTTGGAGGCAGGGGCTAATTTTTTGGGCTACACCTTC. It is translated as CASSLEAGANFLGYTF.

The rearrangement joins TRBV28 to TRBJ1-2; 7 nucleotides match TRBD1. In germline, CDR1 is MDHEN, CDR2 SYDVKM. CDR3 length: 15 amino acids. Trimming removed 3 bases from V and 0 bases from J; junction bases left unmatched: 4. The CDR3 DNA follows: TGTGCCAGCAGTTTGGGGGACAGAGCTAACTATGGCTACACCTTC. Its protein product is CASSLGDRANYGYTF.

V and J are TRBV6-1 and TRBJ2-1; D is uncertain. The V end lost 2 bases, the J end lost 7 bases, and 12 bases lay between the germline ends. Germline CDR1 MNHNS, CDR2 SASEGT. This CDR3 contains 14 residues. CDR3 nucleotide sequence: TGTGCCAGCAGTGAATTATACCCTAGTAATGAGCAGTTCTTC. Protein product: CASSELYPSNEQFF.

The V and J genes are TRBV9 and TRBJ2-7; 12 positions agree with TRBD2. J lost 7 bases, V lost 4 bases, and 12 bases had no gene match. The CDR3 runs 16 residues. The germline V gene encodes CDR1 SGDLS and CDR2 YYNGEE. CDR3 DNA: TGTGCCAGCAGCCCTGGAGGCCTAGCGGGAGGGTGGGAGCAGTACTTC. Its protein product is CASSPGGLAGGWEQYF.

V and J are TRBV4-1 and TRBJ1-2; no firm D call. The CDR3 spans 14 residues. Germline loops: CDR1 MGHRA, CDR2 YSYEKL. Trimming pared 0 bases from V and 5 bases from J, leaving 10 bases between. Here the CDR3 DNA reads TGCGCCAGCAGCCAAGAGGGGAGAGGGTATGGCTACACCTTC. Its protein is CASSQEGRGYGYTF.

V usage is TRBV7-2 and J usage is TRBJ2-3, with D perhaps matching TRBD1 (5 bases). This CDR3 is 15 amino acids long. V gave up 1 base and J gave up 4 bases, with 12 bases separating them. Germline V gene data show CDR1 as SGHTA and CDR2 as FQGNSA. CDR3 nucleotide sequence: TGTGCCAGCAGCTTAGGGGGCAGTTCCGCAGATACGCAGTATTTT. Translating gives CASSLGGSSADTQYF.

V and J are TRBV3-1 (or the pseudogene TRBV3-2) and TRBJ2-1, with a possible D match to TRBD2 (6 bases). The CDR3 spans 13 residues. Trimming shortened V by 6 bases and J by 5 bases, and 11 bases separated the two germline ends. Germline V gene data show CDR1 as LGHDT and CDR2 as YNNKEL (reference sequence). CDR3 in DNA: TGTGCCAGCAGGGAGGGAGCGCACAATGAGCAGTTCTTC. It encodes CASREGAHNEQFF.

This chain joins TRBV2 and TRBJ2-2; D is unclear. Germline V CDR1 and CDR2: SNHLY, FYNNEI. Trimming took off 2 bases at V and 13 bases at J, with 11 bases between the two ends. The CDR3 runs 12 residues. CDR3 in amino acids: CASSELEFRLFF. The CDR3 DNA is TGTGCCAGCAGTGAATTGGAGTTTCGGCTGTTTTTT.

The chain links TRBV30 to TRBJ1-2; TRBD1 matches 8 bases. The germline V gene has CDR1 GTSNPN and CDR2 SVGIG (reference sequence). Trimming took 3 bases from V and 4 from J; bases not matched to a gene: 10. The CDR3 is made up of 15 amino acids. The CDR3 sequence: CAWSGRTGLGYGYTF. For the CDR3, the DNA is TGTGCCTGGAGCGGAAGGACAGGGCTCGGCTATGGCTACACCTTC.

The V gene is TRBV3-1 (or the pseudogene TRBV3-2), the J gene TRBJ1-1; 8 positions agree with TRBD1. V lost 4 bases, J lost 9 bases, and 4 bases stayed unmatched. The CDR3 extends over 12 amino acids. Germline V CDR1 and CDR2: LGHDT, YNNKEL (reference sequence). The CDR3 region is CASSLGTGQAFF. CDR3 DNA: TGTGCCAGCAGCCTGGGGACAGGACAAGCTTTCTTT.

The chain combines TRBV2 with TRBJ2-7; 13 positions match TRBD2. The V and J ends lost 6 bases and 12 bases, in that order; junction bases with no gene match: 11. Germline CDR1 SNHLY, CDR2 FYNNEI. The CDR3 contains 14 residues. Written as DNA, the CDR3 is TGTGCCAGCAGACCAAGTGGACTAGCGGGAGTGCGGTACTTC. Translated: CASRPSGLAGVRYF.

The rearrangement joins TRBV18 to TRBJ1-4; 7 positions agree with TRBD1. The CDR3 sequence is 15 residues long. Germline V gives CDR1 KGHSH, CDR2 LQKENI. V was pared by 2 bases and J by 8 bases, with 8 bases of the junction left unmatched. The DNA of the CDR3 is TGTGCCAGCTCACCAAGTACAGGGGCGGAGGAAAAACTGTTTTTT. Translating it yields CASSPSTGAEEKLFF.

The chain uses TRBV19 and TRBJ2-7; 13 positions agree with TRBD2. This CDR3 comprises 16 residues. The J segment lost 3 bases and the V segment lost 5 bases, leaving 7 bases of the junction unmatched. Germline CDR1 and CDR2: LNHDA and SQIVND (reference sequence). The DNA for the CDR3 is TGTGCCAGTAGTCCCTGGACTAGCGGGAGAAGCTACGAGCAGTACTTC. Translating it yields CASSPWTSGRSYEQYF.

This chain uses TRBV10-2 with TRBJ1-1; D remains ambiguous. Germline V gene data show CDR1 as WSHSY and CDR2 as SAAADI. Trimming removed 9 bases at V and 5 bases at J, with 19 bases between. The CDR3 is 14 amino acids. CDR3 bases: TGCGCCAGTTTTACGGGAACTAGATGGACTGAAGCTTTCTTT. Translation: CASFTGTRWTEAFF.